The text below deals with one TCR beta chain. Its specificity is not known. The data were obtained in a study of shared clonotypes between healthy human individuals. General observations from the study: Rarefaction revealed incomplete sorted-subset sequencing despite large depth.

Clones were sequenced by immunoSEQ multiplex PCR, and TCRdb holds only the in-frame ones, with some missing. The sample has more than 200,000 clones, under 80% seen once; the top ten hold 11%. Trimming stripped 0 bases from V and 7 bases from J, with 13 bases between. The CDR3 consists of 14 residues. Germline values: CDR1 SGHNT, CDR2 YENEEA. The sample consisted of memory CD4+ T cells sorted from blood. The subset was: CD45RA-negative fraction. This TCR was sampled from a man aged 25-45 years in good health. The rearrangement uses TRBV11-3 and TRBJ2-7; TRBD2 is a possible D gene (5 bases). CDR3 sequence: CASSLDHGPGEQYF. For the CDR3, the DNA is TGTGCCAGCAGCTTAGATCACGGTCCGGGAGAGCAGTACTTC.